Below are 21 T cell receptor beta chains sequenced from a single sample in a study of OX40 agonist ivuxolimab in advanced cancers. Profiling relied on immunoSEQ multiplex PCR, and the TCRdb table lists in-frame clones only, not all of them. In the table there are some 62,000 clones, 70% to 90% of which are singletons. This sample comprised CD4+ or CD8+ T cells sorted from blood, obtained in a trial of the OX40 agonist ivuxolimab. The receptor set was obtained from an adult with an advanced solid tumor such as melanoma, head and neck, liver or kidney cancer.

The J gene is TRBJ2-1, the V gene TRBV5-1, with D perhaps matching TRBD2 (6 bases). The CDR3 loop spans 17 amino acids. Germline-derived CDR1 and CDR2 are SGHRS and YFSETQ. Trimming removed 1 base at V and 2 bases at J, with 16 bases between. The CDR3 DNA reads TGCGCCAGCAGCTTGACCCCTACCCTAGCGACCTACAATGAGCAGTTCTTC. Its protein product is CASSLTPTLATYNEQFF. The full variable domain, rest sourced from reference TRBV5-1 and TRBJ2-1, is KAGVTQTPRYLIKTRGQQVTLSCSPISGHRSVSWYQQTPGQGLQFLFEYFSETQRNKGNFPGRFSGRQFSNSRSEMNVSTLELGDSALYLCASSLTPTLATYNEQFFGPGTRLTVL.

J is TRBJ2-7 and V is TRBV6-1; TRBD1 matches 7 bases. The CDR3 spans 14 residues. V dropped 2 bases and J dropped 4; count of bases not matched to a gene: 5. Per germline, CDR1 MNHNS and CDR2 SASEGT. The CDR3 is CASSETGVYYEQYF. DNA of the CDR3: TGTGCCAGCAGTGAAACAGGGGTATATTACGAGCAGTACTTC.

The rearrangement uses TRBV29-1 and TRBJ2-5; TRBD1 is a possible D gene (5 bases). With the DNA end fitting TRBJ2-7 better, the J assignment may be wrong. Germline V gene lookup returns CDR1 SQVTM and CDR2 ANQGSEA. This CDR3 spans 13 amino acids. The CDR3 loop is CSVFRGIYDEQYF. CDR3 DNA: TGCAGCGTTTTTAGGGGAATTTACGACGAGCAGTACTTC.

The chain links TRBV19 to TRBJ1-1, with TRBD1 matching over 7 bases. The CDR3 is made up of 13 amino acids. Germline CDR1 is LNHDA and CDR2 is SQIVND (reference sequence). V dropped 9 bases and J dropped 0; count of bases not matched to a gene: 4. The CDR3 loop reads CASRQGLNTEAFF. DNA for the CDR3: TGTGCCAGCCGACAGGGACTGAACACTGAAGCTTTCTTT. Using reference TRBV19 and TRBJ1-1 for the parts outside the CDR3, the full variable domain is DGGITQSPKYLFRKEGQNVTLSCEQNLNHDAMYWYRQDPGQGLRLIYYSQIVNDFQKGDIAEGYSVSREKKESFPLTVTSAQKNPTAFYLCASRQGLNTEAFFGQGTRLTVV.

Only one count was recorded for this clone. This sequence joins TRBV11-2 and TRBJ1-1, with D possibly being TRBD1 (5 bases). CDR1 is SGHAT, CDR2 FQNNGV, per germline. V lost 5 bases, J lost 4 bases, and 11 bases lay in between. The CDR3 runs 13 residues. The CDR3 region has the DNA TGTGCCAGCAGCCTTCAGAGGGGCACTGAAGCTTTCTTT. As protein: CASSLQRGTEAFF.

The rearrangement links TRBV30 to TRBJ1-5; 9 nucleotides agree with TRBD1. J lost 6 bases, V lost 0 bases, and 6 bases had no gene match. The CDR3 totals 15 residues. Germline lookup yields CDR1 GTSNPN and CDR2 SVGIG (reference sequence). CDR3 residues: CAWSVGQGLGQPQHF. CDR3 nucleotide sequence: TGTGCCTGGAGTGTGGGACAGGGTCTGGGTCAGCCCCAGCATTTT.

The chain has TRBV7-3 and TRBJ2-1, with a tentative D call TRBD1 (5 bases). CDR3 size: 15 residues. V lost 5 bases to trimming and J lost 3 bases, with 14 bases between them. Germline lookup yields CDR1 SGHTA and CDR2 FQGTGA. The CDR3 nucleotides read TGTGCCAGCAGCGTCGACCAGGGCGACTACAATGAGCAGTTCTTC. Protein: CASSVDQGDYNEQFF.

V and J are TRBV5-1 and TRBJ2-1, with TRBD1 as a possible D gene (6 bases). Germline CDR1 SGHRS, CDR2 YFSETQ. V lost 4 bases and J 7 bases, leaving 12 bases between the germline ends. This CDR3 has 13 amino acids. This CDR3 is CASSEGQLNEQFF. The CDR3 nucleotides read TGCGCCAGCAGCGAAGGACAGTTAAATGAGCAGTTCTTC. The whole variable domain, remainder taken from reference TRBV5-1 and TRBJ2-1, is KAGVTQTPRYLIKTRGQQVTLSCSPISGHRSVSWYQQTPGQGLQFLFEYFSETQRNKGNFPGRFSGRQFSNSRSEMNVSTLELGDSALYLCASSEGQLNEQFFGPGTRLTVL.

This chain joins TRBV12-1 and TRBJ2-7. TRBV12-1 is flagged as a pseudogene. The CDR3 runs 15 residues. The CDR3 region is CASRENRDVSYEQYF. The CDR3 nucleotides read TGTGCCAGCAGGGAAAACCGGGACGTATCCTACGAGCAGTACTTC.

The V gene is TRBV5-1, the J gene TRBJ2-5; no clear D gene. Germline lookup yields CDR1 SGHRS and CDR2 YFSETQ. V was pared by 1 base and J by 0 bases, with 7 bases between. This CDR3 is built from 14 residues. As DNA, the CDR3 is TGCGCCAGCAGCTTGTGGACGTACCAAGAGACCCAGTACTTC. It codes for CASSLWTYQETQYF.

This clone was seen more than once but under ten times. The rearrangement uses TRBV27 and TRBJ1-5; D may be TRBD1 (5 bases). Trimming pared 10 bases from V and 3 bases from J, leaving 10 bases between. The CDR3 has 12 amino acids. Per germline, CDR1 MNHEY and CDR2 SMNVEV (reference sequence). Here the CDR3 DNA reads TGTGCCACCGGGGCCTTCAATCAGCCCCAGCATTTT. Translated: CATGAFNQPQHF.

The chain uses TRBV6-6 and TRBJ1-5, with D tentatively TRBD1 (5 bases). V was shortened by 2 bases and J by 8 bases, with 13 bases between the two germline ends. Germline CDR1 is MNHNY and CDR2 is SVGAGI (reference sequence). The CDR3 contains 14 residues. The CDR3 DNA reads TGTGCCAGCAGTTACGGTCAGGAAGGGGAGCCCCAGCATTTT. Protein: CASSYGQEGEPQHF.

V usage is TRBV7-9 and J usage is TRBJ2-7; D is uncertain. V dropped 5 bases and J dropped 6 bases, with 20 bases sitting between them. CDR1 and CDR2 from the germline V gene are SEHNR and FQNEAQ (reference sequence). The CDR3 covers 15 residues. CDR3 sequence (DNA): TGTGCCAGCAGCCCCCCTCCGGACGCCTATAGCGAGCAGTACTTC. It specifies CASSPPPDAYSEQYF.

V and J are TRBV2 and TRBJ2-1, with a possible D match to TRBD1 (6 bases). CDR1 is SNHLY, CDR2 FYNNEI, per germline. The V gene lost 9 bases and the J gene lost 3 bases, with 12 bases spanning the gap. The CDR3 runs to 13 residues. The CDR3 DNA reads as TGTGCCAGTAAAAAGGGGGACTACAATGAGCAGTTCTTC. This translates into CASKKGDYNEQFF. The full variable domain, with the rest looked up from reference TRBV2 and TRBJ2-1, is EPEVTQTPSHQVTQMGQEVILRCVPISNHLYFYWYRQILGQKVEFLVSFYNNEISEKSEIFDDQFSVERPDGSNFTLKIRSTKLEDSAMYFCASKKGDYNEQFFGPGTRLTVL.

The CDR3 is CASSPRVPEQFF. The CDR3 DNA follows: TGTGCCAGCAGCCCCAGGGTACCCGAGCAGTTCTTC. The chain links TRBV4-2 to TRBJ2-1, with D possibly being TRBD1 (5 bases). Germline V gene lookup returns CDR1 LGHNA and CDR2 YNFKEQ. CDR3 length: 12 amino acids. V lost 4 bases and J 10 bases, leaving 11 bases between the germline ends.

This rearrangement joins TRBV5-1 to TRBJ2-7; no reliable D call. Germline V gene data show CDR1 as SGHRS and CDR2 as YFSETQ. This CDR3 contains 16 residues. The ends were cut back, 3 bases at V and 1 base at J, with 17 bases in the middle. The CDR3 sequence is CASSSRGDSRSYEQYF. Written as DNA, the CDR3 is TGCGCCAGCAGCTCCCGTGGGGATAGCAGATCCTACGAGCAGTACTTC. The variable domain in full, completed from reference TRBV5-1 and TRBJ2-7, reads KAGVTQTPRYLIKTRGQQVTLSCSPISGHRSVSWYQQTPGQGLQFLFEYFSETQRNKGNFPGRFSGRQFSNSRSEMNVSTLELGDSALYLCASSSRGDSRSYEQYFGPGTRLTVT.

A word on this clone: Mismatch with germline at one junction end may stem from a read error. CDR3 sequence reads: CASSSTSGNTGELFF. The CDR3 region has the DNA TGTGCTAGCAGCTCTACTAGCGGTAACACCGGGGAGCTGTTTTTT. The chain is built from TRBV7-7 and TRBJ2-2, with TRBD2 identical over 8 bases. The CDR3 extends over 15 amino acids. Per germline, CDR1 SSHAT and CDR2 FNYEAQ (reference sequence).

This rearrangement joins TRBV7-9 to TRBJ2-2; no firm D call. V lost 2 bases and J 4 bases, leaving 5 bases between the germline ends. This CDR3 comprises 13 residues. Germline CDR1 is SEHNR and CDR2 is FQNEAQ (reference sequence). The CDR3 loop is CASSLKGTGELFF. In DNA, the CDR3 is TGTGCCAGCAGCTTAAAGGGCACCGGGGAGCTGTTTTTT.

This clone was detected only a few times. The chain couples TRBV2 to TRBJ1-5; 8 bases match TRBD1. V gave up 2 bases and J gave up 7 bases; unmatched junction bases: 7. Per germline, CDR1 SNHLY and CDR2 FYNNEI. CDR3 size: 15 residues. The CDR3 loop is CASSESQGAWQPQHF. CDR3 bases: TGTGCCAGCAGTGAATCCCAGGGGGCATGGCAGCCCCAGCATTTT. The full variable domain, its missing parts supplied by reference TRBV2 and TRBJ1-5, is EPEVTQTPSHQVTQMGQEVILRCVPISNHLYFYWYRQILGQKVEFLVSFYNNEISEKSEIFDDQFSVERPDGSNFTLKIRSTKLEDSAMYFCASSESQGAWQPQHFGDGTRLSIL.

The chain employs TRBV10-3 and TRBJ2-1; the D gene could be TRBD1 or TRBD2 (5 bases each). This CDR3 is built from 10 residues. The V gene's germline CDR1 is ENHRY and CDR2 SYGVKD. V lost 10 bases and J 6 bases, leaving 7 bases between the germline ends. CDR3 DNA sequence: TGTGCCACGAGGGGCAATGAGCAGTTCTTC. It encodes CATRGNEQFF.

The V call is TRBV20-1, the J call TRBJ1-1; D not resolved. Germline CDR1 is DFQATT and CDR2 is SNEGSKA (reference sequence). The CDR3 contains 11 residues. With 3 bases removed from V and 6 bases from J, the gap between germline ends came to 8 bases. The CDR3 spells CSARSRSEAFF. Written as DNA, the CDR3 is TGCAGTGCTAGGTCCAGGTCTGAAGCTTTCTTT.